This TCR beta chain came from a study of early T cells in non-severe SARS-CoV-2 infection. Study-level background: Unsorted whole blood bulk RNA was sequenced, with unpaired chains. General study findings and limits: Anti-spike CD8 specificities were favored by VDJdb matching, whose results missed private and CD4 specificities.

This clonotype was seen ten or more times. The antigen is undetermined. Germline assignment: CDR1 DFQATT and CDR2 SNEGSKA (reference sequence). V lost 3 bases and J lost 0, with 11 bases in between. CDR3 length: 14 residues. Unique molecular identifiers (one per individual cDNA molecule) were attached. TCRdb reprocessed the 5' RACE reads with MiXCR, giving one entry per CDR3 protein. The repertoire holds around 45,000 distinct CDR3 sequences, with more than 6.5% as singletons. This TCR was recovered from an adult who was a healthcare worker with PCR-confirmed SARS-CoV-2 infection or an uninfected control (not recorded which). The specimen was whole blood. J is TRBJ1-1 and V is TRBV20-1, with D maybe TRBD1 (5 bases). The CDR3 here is CSASGPDMNTEAFF. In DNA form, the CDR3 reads TGCAGTGCTAGCGGTCCGGACATGAACACTGAAGCTTTCTTT.